This T cell receptor beta chain was profiled in a study of T-cell memory formation after mild COVID-19. This clonotype was seen only a few times. Its specificity is unknown. Study conclusions and caveats: The authors did not confirm SARS-CoV-2 specificity of second-wave clones peaking day 37. Day 15 to 85 contractors were CD4/CD8 balanced; later expanders leaned CD4+. Pre-infection memory harbored some responding clones, suggesting cross-reactive memory joined.

Trimming removed 1 base from V and 8 bases from J, with 16 bases in between. This CDR3 spans 15 amino acids. The germline V gene encodes CDR1 SGDLS and CDR2 YYNGEE. Each CDR3 protein is one row after TCRdb ran MiXCR on the 5' RACE reads. The data show about 340,000 distinct CDR3 sequences, 15% to 20% seen once. Input material: PBMCs or a T cell subset sorted from them (not recorded which). The V gene is TRBV9, the J gene TRBJ2-1, with D maybe TRBD2 (5 bases). This sequence originates from a man between 18 and 29 years old who had mild COVID-19 (a few samples of this study predate the infection). Cell type and time point are not known. The CDR3: CASSVHSAAEDEQFF. The CDR3 DNA sequence: TGTGCCAGCAGCGTACATTCTGCAGCGGAGGATGAGCAGTTCTTC.